Each of the 24 T cell receptor beta chains below was sequenced from the same sample in a study of blood T cell repertoires in COVID-19. Some clones are missing from TCRdb's copy, which holds only in-frame ones; the method was immunoSEQ multiplex PCR. This table holds about 180,000 clones, roughly 86% found once. Sequences were obtained from peripheral blood. Receptors were obtained from a man aged 35 to 55 with active or convalescent COVID-19.

This clone came up once. The chain is built from TRBV28 and TRBJ1-2; no definite D call. V lost 4 bases to trimming and J lost 5 bases, with 5 bases between them. CDR1 is MDHEN and CDR2 is SYDVKM in the germline V gene. CDR3 length equals 11 residues. The CDR3 is CASSSNYGYTF. As DNA, the CDR3 is TGTGCCAGCAGTTCCAATTATGGCTACACCTTC.

The chain links TRBV6-1 to TRBJ1-5; 7 bases align to TRBD1. The CDR3 covers 17 residues. J was trimmed by 6 bases and V by 1 base; bases with no gene match: 12. The germline V gene has CDR1 MNHNS and CDR2 SASEGT. The CDR3 loop is CASSEGTGRARSQPQHF. DNA of the CDR3: TGTGCCAGCAGTGAAGGGACAGGCCGGGCGAGGAGTCAGCCCCAGCATTTT.

This clone was recorded many times. The gene calls are TRBV5-1 and TRBJ2-1, with D possibly matching TRBD1 (7 bases). The CDR3 runs to 16 residues. V was cut by 4 bases and J by 1 base, with 15 bases left in between. The germline gives CDR1 SGHRS, CDR2 YFSETQ. CDR3 loop: CASSLGGQPSYNEQFF. The DNA of the CDR3 is TGCGCCAGCAGCCTGGGGGGACAGCCATCCTACAATGAGCAGTTCTTC.

V is TRBV27 and J is TRBJ1-6; 10 bases match TRBD1. Germline values: CDR1 MNHEY, CDR2 SMNVEV (reference sequence). There are 14 residues in the CDR3. J lost 9 bases, V lost 6 bases, and 5 bases had no gene match. The CDR3 loop is CASSPDRGRSPLHF. In DNA, the CDR3 is TGTGCCAGCAGCCCAGACAGGGGGCGTTCACCCCTCCACTTT.

The rearrangement joins TRBV6-5 to TRBJ1-6; 9 nucleotides match TRBD1. CDR3 size: 15 residues. CDR1 and CDR2 from the germline V gene are MNHEY and SVGAGI. J lost 8 bases, V lost 4 bases, and 6 bases had no gene match. The CDR3, as DNA: TGTGCCAGCAGTTTCCGGGACAGGGACCATTCACCCCTCCACTTT. It yields the protein CASSFRDRDHSPLHF.

The V gene is TRBV3-1 (or the pseudogene TRBV3-2), the J gene TRBJ2-5, with 7 bases identical to TRBD2. The CDR3 contains 17 residues. Trimming removed 0 bases from V and 5 bases from J; junction bases left unmatched: 12. Germline values: CDR1 LGHDT, CDR2 YNNKEL (reference sequence). In nucleotides, the CDR3 is TGTGCCAGCAGCCAAGATTTTGGACTAGAGGTCCACGAGACCCAGTACTTC. Translating gives CASSQDFGLEVHETQYF.

The chain carries TRBV10-1 and TRBJ2-7; possibly TRBD1 for D (6 bases). The CDR3 is made up of 13 amino acids. V was shortened by 10 bases and J by 3 bases, with 16 bases between the two germline ends. Per the germline V gene, CDR1 is WNHNN and CDR2 is SYGVQD (reference sequence). The CDR3 DNA reads as TGCGCCACCCAACGCACAGGGTTCTACGAGCAGTACTTC. Protein product: CATQRTGFYEQYF.

The J gene is TRBJ1-2, the V gene TRBV5-4, with 9 bases aligning to TRBD1. Trimming at V came to 0 bases and at J to 4 bases, leaving 13 bases not matched to a gene. Germline V gives CDR1 SGHNT, CDR2 YYREEE (reference sequence). There are 18 residues in the CDR3. CDR3 nucleotide sequence: TGTGCCAGCAGCTTGGCGGGTTGGACAGGGGATCTTTTCTATGGCTACACCTTC. Its protein product is CASSLAGWTGDLFYGYTF.

The rearrangement joins TRBV11-2 to TRBJ1-1; D remains unclear. Trimming left V 10 bases short and J 1 base short, with 13 bases between. CDR1 and CDR2 (germline): SGHAT, FQNNGV. The CDR3 length is 13 residues. Here the CDR3 DNA reads TGTGCCACCCGGGGTCTCACGAACACTGAAGCTTTCTTT. This encodes CATRGLTNTEAFF.

Regarding this clone: A junction boundary mismatches the germline segment, possibly from a read error. The V and J genes are TRBV6-1 and TRBJ1-1; 9 positions agree with TRBD1. This CDR3 has 14 residues. Germline CDR1 is MNHNS and CDR2 is SASEGT. The CDR3 protein is CASREGQGRTEAFF. The DNA of the CDR3 is TGTGCCAGCAGGGAAGGACAGGGGAGGACTGAAGCTTTCTTT.

V and J are TRBV5-5 and TRBJ2-3, with D possibly TRBD2 on 5 matching bases. CDR1 SGHKS and CDR2 YYEKEE come from the germline V gene (reference sequence). V gave up 0 bases and J gave up 1 base, with 6 bases separating them. This CDR3 region has 14 residues. DNA of the CDR3: TGTGCCAGCAGCTTGGCCGGGGGCACAGATACGCAGTATTTT. Translated: CASSLAGGTDTQYF.

This clone was counted ten times or more. The V and J genes are TRBV12-1 and TRBJ2-5; the table's D call, TRBD2, has no DNA check behind it. TRBV12-1 is a known pseudogene. The CDR3 sequence is 16 residues long. The CDR3 here is CASSSFGTSGQETQYF. Written as DNA, the CDR3 is TGTGCCAGCAGCTCGTTCGGGACTAGCGGCCAAGAGACCCAGTACTTC.

The chain recombines TRBV4-1 with TRBJ2-7, with TRBD2 matching 8 bases. The CDR3 runs 15 residues. Germline trimming cut 1 base from V and 1 base from J; bases unmatched to any gene: 3. Germline V gene sequence: CDR1 MGHRA, CDR2 YSYEKL. The CDR3 protein is CASSQGRGVSYEQYF. The CDR3 DNA is TGCGCCAGCAGCCAAGGGCGGGGGGTTTCCTACGAGCAGTACTTC.

This clone was picked up a small number of times. This chain joins TRBV14 and TRBJ1-1; D remains unclear. Per germline, CDR1 SGHDN and CDR2 FVKESK. V was shortened by 5 bases and J by 3 bases, with 10 bases between the two germline ends. This CDR3 is 13 amino acids long. The CDR3 loop is CASSVQRDTEAFF. The CDR3 nucleotides read TGTGCCAGCAGCGTCCAACGGGACACTGAAGCTTTCTTT. Combining the CDR3 with reference TRBV14 and TRBJ1-1 gives the whole variable domain EAGVTQFPSHSVIEKGQTVTLRCDPISGHDNLYWYRRVMGKEIKFLLHFVKESKQDESGMPNNRFLAERTGGTYSTLKVQPAELEDSGVYFCASSVQRDTEAFFGQGTRLTVV.

This chain joins TRBV5-1 and TRBJ1-3, with D possibly TRBD1 on 5 matching bases. CDR3 length: 14 amino acids. Germline V gene data show CDR1 as SGHRS and CDR2 as YFSETQ. Trimming left V 5 bases short and J 0 bases short, with 9 bases between. CDR3 protein: CASREGNSGNTIYF. The DNA for the CDR3 is TGCGCCAGCAGGGAGGGGAACTCTGGAAACACCATATATTTT.

V gene TRBV28 combines with J gene TRBJ2-6, with 15 bases identical to TRBD2. The CDR3 loop spans 18 amino acids. V was clipped by 5 bases and J by 0 bases; unmatched bases: 2. Germline CDR1 MDHEN, CDR2 SYDVKM. This CDR3 is CASSRTSGGGSGANVLTF. CDR3 in DNA: TGTGCCAGCAGTCGGACTAGCGGGGGGGGCTCTGGGGCCAACGTCCTGACTTTC.

This chain links TRBV6-2 or TRBV6-3 with TRBJ1-5; TRBD1 aligns across 9 bases. Trimming removed 6 bases from V and 2 bases from J; junction bases left unmatched: 2. The CDR3 consists of 14 residues. Germline CDR1 MNHEY, CDR2 SVGEGT. The CDR3 nucleotides read TGTGCCAGCAGCTGGACAGGGGGCAATCAGCCCCAGCATTTT. The encoded protein is CASSWTGGNQPQHF.

V usage is TRBV10-2 and J usage is TRBJ1-5, with unresolved D. Germline CDR1 WSHSY, CDR2 SAAADI. The V gene lost 10 bases and the J gene lost 2 bases, with 12 bases spanning the gap. The CDR3 consists of 13 residues. CDR3: CATAENGNQPQHF. CDR3 sequence (DNA): TGCGCCACCGCCGAGAATGGCAATCAGCCCCAGCATTTT.

This chain connects TRBV3-1 (or the pseudogene TRBV3-2) to TRBJ2-1; 12 nucleotides match TRBD2. CDR3 length equals 15 residues. In germline, CDR1 is LGHDT, CDR2 YNNKEL (reference sequence). V lost 4 bases and J lost 8; bases outside the gene matches: 6. The CDR3 is CASSPSGGAEDEQFF. The CDR3 DNA follows: TGTGCCAGCAGCCCTAGCGGGGGGGCCGAAGATGAGCAGTTCTTC.

The chain combines TRBV15 with TRBJ2-7; 9 bases are shared with TRBD1. The CDR3 has 14 amino acids. Per the germline V gene, CDR1 is LNHNV and CDR2 is YYDKDF (reference sequence). Trimming at V came to 5 bases and at J to 0 bases, leaving 2 bases not matched to a gene. CDR3 in amino acids: CATSPTGGSYEQYF. CDR3 DNA sequence: TGTGCCACCAGCCCGACAGGGGGCTCCTACGAGCAGTACTTC.

This sequence joins TRBV7-2 and TRBJ2-2, with a weak D call TRBD1 (5 bases). With 4 bases removed from V and 3 bases from J, the gap between germline ends came to 12 bases. Germline CDR1 and CDR2: SGHTA and FQGNSA. The CDR3 consists of 15 residues. The CDR3 here is CASSSYRPDTGELFF. CDR3 bases: TGTGCCAGCAGCTCCTACAGGCCAGACACCGGGGAGCTGTTTTTT. Full variable domain (remainder filled in from reference TRBV7-2 and TRBJ2-2): GAGVSQSPSNKVTEKGKDVELRCDPISGHTALYWYRQSLGQGLEFLIYFQGNSAPDKSGLPSDRFSAERTGGSVSTLTIQRTQQEDSAVYLCASSSYRPDTGELFFGEGSRLTVL.

The chain links TRBV5-1 to TRBJ2-3, with D perhaps TRBD1 (7 bases). This CDR3 is built from 16 residues. V was shortened by 4 bases and J by 0 bases, with 15 bases between the two germline ends. Germline V lookup: CDR1 SGHRS, CDR2 YFSETQ. The CDR3 protein is CASSPGGQISTDTQYF. The CDR3 DNA follows: TGCGCCAGCAGCCCCGGGGGACAGATTAGCACAGATACGCAGTATTTT.

The rearrangement uses TRBV7-9 and TRBJ2-7, with 7 bases fitting TRBD1. The CDR3 length is 15 residues. Trimming removed 3 bases from V and 5 bases from J; junction bases left unmatched: 10. Germline V gene sequence: CDR1 SEHNR, CDR2 FQNEAQ (reference sequence). The CDR3 nucleotides read TGTGCCAGCAGCTTCGTCGCTGCAGGGGGTGACGAGCAGTACTTC. Encoded protein: CASSFVAAGGDEQYF.

This chain uses TRBV6-5 with TRBJ1-2; TRBD1 might be the D (6 bases). Germline assignment: CDR1 MNHEY and CDR2 SVGAGI. The CDR3 has 15 residues. V was cut by 6 bases and J by 8 bases, with 22 bases left in between. CDR3 nucleotide sequence: TGTGCCAGCAGACAACAGGGAGGGGCCCAGGGAGGCTACACCTTC. It translates to CASRQQGGAQGGYTF.